The source of this TCR beta chain is a study of CD8 T cells in Susac syndrome. As to this clonotype: Mismatch with germline at one junction end may stem from a read error.

RNA amounts of about 0.5 to 1 ug underwent reverse transcription with random hexamers. Using its own MiXCR run on the immunoSEQ multiplex PCR reads, TCRdb lists one record per CDR3 protein. The table shows 300,000 to 350,000 distinct CDR3 sequences, with about 91% occurring only once. The clonotype comes from a human donor with multiple sclerosis. Sequencing input: CD4+ T cells from PBMCs.

The CDR3, as DNA: TGTGCTAGCAGCTTGGAAAACCCCGGGGAGCTGTTTTTT. It yields the protein CASSLENPGELFF. This chain uses TRBV7-7 with TRBJ2-2; no clear D. The CDR3 contains 13 residues. The germline CDR1 and CDR2 sequences are SSHAT and FNYEAQ (reference sequence). Full variable domain (missing parts from reference TRBV7-7 and TRBJ2-2): GAGVSQSPRYKVTKRGQDVTLRCDPISSHATLYWYQQALGQGPEFLTYFNYEAQPDKSGLPSDRFSAERPEGSISTLTIQRTEQRDSAMYRCASSLENPGELFFGEGSRLTVL.